These 8 T cell receptor beta chains were all obtained from the same sample, sequenced in a study of blood T cell repertoires in COVID-19. Sequencing used immunoSEQ multiplex PCR; TCRdb keeps in-frame clones, though not all of them. The sample shows 250,000 to 300,000 clones, 75% to 95% of them seen only once. The sequenced material came from PBMCs or T cells enriched from blood (not recorded which). The receptors come from a woman aged 25 to 39 who had recovered from COVID-19.

The chain has TRBV5-1 and TRBJ2-1, with a possible D match to TRBD1 (7 bases). The germline V and J ends were trimmed by 3 bases and 1 base, with 17 bases remaining between them. Germline lookup yields CDR1 SGHRS and CDR2 YFSETQ. The length of the CDR3 is 17 residues. CDR3 sequence (DNA): TGCGCCAGCAGCTCCGAACCGCAGGGGGGATCCTACAATGAGCAGTTCTTC. Translation gives CASSSEPQGGSYNEQFF.

This chain connects TRBV23-1 to TRBJ2-3; no clear D gene. TRBV23-1 is annotated as an ORF whose role is uncertain. V was cut by 0 bases and J by 1 base, with 8 bases left in between. This CDR3 spans 15 amino acids. The CDR3 bases are TGCGCCAGCAGTCAATCTCGCCAGTGCACAGATACGCAGTATTTT. Encoded protein: CASSQSRQCTDTQYF.

This clone came up once. In DNA, the CDR3 is TGCGCCAGCAGCGATAGAGGGAGAAGCAATGAGCAGTTCTTC. Its protein is CASSDRGRSNEQFF. V gene TRBV5-1 combines with J gene TRBJ2-1; D perhaps matches TRBD2 (5 bases). CDR1 and CDR2 from the germline V gene are SGHRS and YFSETQ. Trimming stripped 4 bases from V and 6 bases from J, with 14 bases between. This CDR3 spans 14 amino acids. The whole variable domain, filled in from reference TRBV5-1 and TRBJ2-1, reads KAGVTQTPRYLIKTRGQQVTLSCSPISGHRSVSWYQQTPGQGLQFLFEYFSETQRNKGNFPGRFSGRQFSNSRSEMNVSTLELGDSALYLCASSDRGRSNEQFFGPGTRLTVL.

The chain is built from TRBV4-2 and TRBJ2-7; D possibly corresponds to TRBD2 (5 bases). This CDR3 is built from 14 residues. Germline V gives CDR1 LGHNA, CDR2 YNFKEQ. V was clipped by 0 bases and J by 2 bases, with 8 bases between them. The CDR3: CASSQELAAYEQYF. CDR3 DNA sequence: TGTGCCAGCAGCCAAGAGCTAGCAGCCTACGAGCAGTACTTC.

The chain employs TRBV29-1 and TRBJ1-4; unclear D gene. The V end was cut by 4 bases, the J end by 5 bases, with 11 bases between. The V gene's germline CDR1 is SQVTM and CDR2 ANQGSEA. The CDR3 extends over 13 amino acids. CDR3 in DNA: TGCAGCGTTGGGGCAGGAATAAATGAAAAACTGTTTTTT. Translation gives CSVGAGINEKLFF.

The rearrangement joins TRBV7-8 to TRBJ1-5, with 7 bases identical to TRBD1. This CDR3 region has 14 residues. V trimming: 2 bases; J trimming: 5 bases; junction bases outside the gene matches: 3. CDR1 is SGHVS and CDR2 is FQNEAQ in the germline V gene. CDR3 nucleotide sequence: TGTGCCAGCAGCTTAAGCAGGGGGGATCAGCCCCAGCATTTT. Translating it yields CASSLSRGDQPQHF.

This clone was recorded a few times. The J gene is TRBJ1-2, the V gene TRBV29-1; D is possibly TRBD1 (6 bases). Germline CDR1 and CDR2: SQVTM and ANQGSEA. V was trimmed by 0 bases and J by 1 base, leaving 9 bases between them. The CDR3 has 14 residues. The chain's CDR3 is CSVEDRDINYGYTF. In DNA, the CDR3 is TGCAGCGTTGAAGATCGGGACATTAACTATGGCTACACCTTC. Using reference TRBV29-1 and TRBJ1-2 for the parts outside the CDR3, the full variable domain is SAVISQKPSRDICQRGTSLTIQCQVDSQVTMMFWYRQQPGQSLTLIATANQGSEATYESGFVIDKFPISRPNLTFSTLTVSNMSPEDSSIYLCSVEDRDINYGYTFGSGTRLTVV.

This sequence joins TRBV28 and TRBJ1-1; 7 bases agree with TRBD1. V lost 2 bases and J lost 7; bases outside the gene matches: 4. Germline lookup yields CDR1 MDHEN and CDR2 SYDVKM. The CDR3 is 13 amino acids. The CDR3 reads CASSLGDRIEAFF. The CDR3 DNA reads as TGTGCCAGCAGTTTAGGGGACAGAATTGAAGCTTTCTTT.